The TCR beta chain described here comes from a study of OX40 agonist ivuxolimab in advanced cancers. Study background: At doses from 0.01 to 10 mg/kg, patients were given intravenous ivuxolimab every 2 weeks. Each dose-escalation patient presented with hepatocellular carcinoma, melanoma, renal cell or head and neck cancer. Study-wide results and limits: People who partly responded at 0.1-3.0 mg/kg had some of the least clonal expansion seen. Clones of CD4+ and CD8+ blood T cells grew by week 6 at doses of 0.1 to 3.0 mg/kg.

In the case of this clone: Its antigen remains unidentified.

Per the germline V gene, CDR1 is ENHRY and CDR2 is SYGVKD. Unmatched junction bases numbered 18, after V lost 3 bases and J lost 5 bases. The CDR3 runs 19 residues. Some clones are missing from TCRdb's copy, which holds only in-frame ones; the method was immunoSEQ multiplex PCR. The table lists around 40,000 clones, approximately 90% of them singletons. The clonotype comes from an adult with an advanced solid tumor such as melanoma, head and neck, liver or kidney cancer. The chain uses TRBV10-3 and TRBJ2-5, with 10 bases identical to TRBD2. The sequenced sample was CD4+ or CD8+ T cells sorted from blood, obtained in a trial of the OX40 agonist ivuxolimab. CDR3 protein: CAISDSITLAGVPQETQYF. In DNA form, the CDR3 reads TGTGCCATCAGTGACTCGATCACCCTAGCGGGAGTCCCCCAGGAGACCCAGTACTTC.